This T cell receptor (beta chain) appears in the sequencing data of a study of identical twins (dated by TCRdb to between 2015 and 2016). Context from the whole study: To test whether fetal clonotypes persist, the study used deep sequencing on TCR alpha and beta repertoires from monozygotic twins, unrelated adults of various ages, and cord blood. To rule out contamination, replicate twin experiments were performed at different times with different library preparation protocols.

All donors were healthy Caucasians. Three pairs of female monozygotic twins, all aged roughly 18 to 29 years, made up the twin cohort. Peripheral blood mononuclear cells were used as the source from which RNA for TCR libraries was isolated. Broader findings and caveats from the paper: Out-of-frame TCR alpha sequences shared between twins showed an excess of low generation-probability sequences compared with coincidental sharing between unrelated individuals. Abundant cord blood beta clonotypes carried fewer insertions; young adult naive repertoires showed a weaker similar trend, while memory repertoires showed none. Excess twin sharing in beta out-of-frame sequences was weaker because fewer shared sequences lowered the signal-to-noise ratio. Conclusions relied on cross-sectional statistical analysis, since the same donors could not be followed over many years. In monozygotic twins, recombination models systematically underestimated out-of-frame TCR alpha sharing, but the models matched the sharing seen between unrelated individuals. Invariant T cells such as MAIT and iNKT could partly confound zero-insertion analyses, although diverse VJ usage argued against such confounding for most clonotypes.

Library creation used 5' RACE. The sequencer was an Illumina HiSeq 2000. Template switching added a universal primer binding site, and the final cDNA carried a unique molecular identifier that allowed TCR cDNA molecules to be counted accurately. Specific primers in the conserved constant-segment region were used to synthesize first-strand cDNA for TCR alpha and beta chains. To control for contamination, every cDNA library carried two barcodes: a SMART-Mk sample barcode plus Illumina barcodes. TruSeq adapter sequences and Illumina sample barcodes were added in two successive PCR steps. The TCR alpha and beta cDNA libraries were sequenced on the Illumina HiSeq platform using custom primers. Under the source paper's analysis protocol: MiGEC was used to process raw reads and extract unique molecular identifiers, and MiXCR was used to find CDR3 positions. For each individual, recombination models were inferred using an EM algorithm with the repgenHMM and IGoR tools. Shared clonotypes were analyzed with the tcR package in R, and sharing was normalized by the product of cloneset sizes. Out-of-frame nonproductive sequences were analyzed to study raw recombination free of thymic and clonal selection effects. TCRdb passed the public sequencing reads through fastp at Q25 and MiXCR, retaining productive beta sequences. Entries that share a CDR3 protein sequence are merged under the most common genes and DNA. The V and J calls come from TCRdb's annotation, not from the publication. In all, the sample holds hundreds of thousands of distinct CDR3 sequences, and around 12% of those were seen once. Jointly, the top ten make up 1.5% to 2% of the sample.

The germline ends are 14 bases apart after V is trimmed by 6 bases and J by 2 bases. The CDR3 starts with the cysteine, ends with the phenylalanine, and has 14 residues. Only CDR3 DNA remains: 42 bases, in frame from the first base. The germline V gene (reference sequence) yields SEHNR for CDR1 and FQNEAQ for CDR2. This clonotype was counted a few times. What this receptor recognizes is not known. No clone much larger than this one lies a single base away; base qualities are absent. This same sample was also taken into another study, of yellow fever vaccine responses in identical twins. In that second paper, the authors write: The T cell response to vaccination in identical twins was reported by the authors to appear partly convergent and partly personalized. Focusing on identical twins, the study followed the T cell clones that responded to the vaccine, and did so with precision.

Sequencing input: PBMCs. Rearrangement joined TRBV7-9 to TRBJ2-7, with the D gene tentatively TRBD1 or TRBD2, based on 5 matching bases in each. The TCR was taken from a woman in her late teens or twenties in good health. The CDR3 protein: CASSPRDLPYEQYF. The DNA is as follows: TGTGCCAGCAGTCCCCGGGACCTACCCTACGAGCAGTACTTC.